Presented here are 10 T cell receptor beta chains from one specimen sequenced in a study of T-cell reconstitution after alpha-beta-depleted transplantation in children. The library targeted TCRbeta and was prepared with unique molecular identifiers. TCRdb processed the PCR reads anew with MiXCR; each CDR3 protein has one entry. The sample has approximately 97,000 distinct CDR3 sequences; roughly 7.1% are singletons. The starting material was PBMCs, obtained before TCRalphabeta/CD19-depleted stem cell transplant. The receptors shown here come from a boy younger than 10 with acute lymphoblastic leukemia, due to receive a stem cell transplant.

This clonotype has a count of ten or more. This rearrangement joins TRBV5-5 to TRBJ2-7, with 7 nucleotides matching TRBD1. The germline V gene encodes CDR1 SGHKS and CDR2 YYEKEE (reference sequence). The CDR3 totals 13 residues. V lost 5 bases and J lost 2; bases outside the gene matches: 4. CDR3 sequence: CASRSGTAYEQYF. The CDR3 DNA sequence: TGTGCCAGCAGGTCCGGGACAGCCTACGAGCAGTACTTC.

This clonotype appeared a few times. The CDR3 loop is CASSLVEGREQYF. CDR3 DNA: TGTGCCAGCAGCTTAGTGGAGGGGCGGGAGCAGTACTTC. The V and J genes are TRBV7-9 and TRBJ2-7; tentatively, D is TRBD2 (6 bases). The V end was cut by 1 base, the J end by 7 bases, with 11 bases between. The V gene's germline CDR1 is SEHNR and CDR2 FQNEAQ (reference sequence). This CDR3 is 13 amino acids long.

The chain recombines TRBV6-1 with TRBJ2-5; D call uncertain. This CDR3 region has 13 residues. The V gene's germline CDR1 is MNHNS and CDR2 SASEGT. V was shortened by 6 bases and J by 3 bases, with 11 bases between the two germline ends. The CDR3 sequence is CASSWDLKETQYF. The CDR3 DNA is TGTGCCAGCAGCTGGGATCTGAAAGAGACCCAGTACTTC.

This clonotype was seen a handful of times. The chain employs TRBV10-2 and TRBJ2-1, with D possibly being TRBD1 (5 bases). Looked up from germline, CDR1 is WSHSY and CDR2 is SAAADI. The CDR3 has 12 residues. The germline V and J ends were trimmed by 6 bases and 8 bases, with 11 bases remaining between them. DNA for the CDR3: TGCGCCAGCAGCAACTGGGGCGATGAGCAGTTCTTC. Its translation is CASSNWGDEQFF.

The chain recombines TRBV7-2 with TRBJ1-2, with D maybe TRBD1 (6 bases). CDR1 is SGHTA, CDR2 FQGNSA, per germline. Trimming removed 5 bases from V and 2 bases from J, with 12 bases in between. This CDR3 has 14 amino acids. CDR3 in DNA: TGTGCCAGCAGCGTCACGGGGGGCAACTATGGCTACACCTTC. It translates to CASSVTGGNYGYTF.

This clonotype was counted many times. The chain uses TRBV15 and TRBJ2-1; the D is unclear. V lost 1 base and J 4 bases, leaving 2 bases between the germline ends. From germline, CDR1 is LNHNV and CDR2 YYDKDF (reference sequence). This CDR3 region has 12 residues. The CDR3 spells CATSRAYNEQFF. The CDR3 coding sequence is TGTGCCACCAGCAGAGCTTACAATGAGCAGTTCTTC.

This clonotype was recorded at least ten times. CDR3 in amino acids: CASHSSDRAYEQYF. CDR3 sequence (DNA): TGTGCCAGCCACTCGTCGGACAGGGCCTACGAGCAGTACTTC. The chain couples TRBV27 to TRBJ2-7; 8 bases fit TRBD1. The CDR3 sequence is 14 residues long. The germline V gene has CDR1 MNHEY and CDR2 SMNVEV (reference sequence). V dropped 8 bases and J dropped 2; count of bases not matched to a gene: 8.

This clonotype was counted only a few times. The chain joins TRBV20-1 to TRBJ1-4, with unresolved D. The germline V gene encodes CDR1 DFQATT and CDR2 SNEGSKA (reference sequence). Deletions cut 3 bases from V and 7 bases from J, with 6 bases between. This CDR3 comprises 11 residues. CDR3 sequence (DNA): TGCAGTGCTAGTAAGGGTGAAAAACTGTTTTTT. Translating it yields CSASKGEKLFF.

The chain links TRBV24-1 to TRBJ2-1; perhaps TRBD1 as D (6 bases). The CDR3 is made up of 16 amino acids. The germline V gene encodes CDR1 KGHDR and CDR2 SFDVKD. V was cut by 1 base and J by 8 bases, with 17 bases left in between. CDR3 sequence: CATSDLSDRPFHEQFF. The CDR3 bases are TGTGCCACCAGTGATTTATCTGACAGGCCCTTCCATGAGCAGTTCTTC.

This clonotype was detected ten times or more. The chain recombines TRBV6-2 or TRBV6-3 with TRBJ2-7; either TRBD1 or TRBD2 may fit D (5 bases each). Germline CDR1 is MNHEY and CDR2 is SVGEGT. This CDR3 comprises 11 residues. Trimming stripped 5 bases from V and 4 bases from J, with 6 bases between. For the CDR3, the DNA is TGTGCCAGCAGTGGGACGTACGAGCAGTACTTC. It codes for CASSGTYEQYF.